At least ten counts were recorded for the clone carrying this T cell receptor (beta chain). Its antigen is not identified. Unique molecular identifier tags were affixed to discrete cDNA molecules. TCRdb reprocessed the 5' RACE reads with MiXCR, giving one entry per CDR3 protein. Of 98,000 or so distinct CDR3 sequences detected, 12% appear once; the ten largest clones hold around 3%. These data come from a study of early T cells in non-severe SARS-CoV-2 infection. For the study at large: The study sequenced bulk RNA from unsorted whole blood, with chains unpaired. Study outcomes and limitations: VDJdb matching favored anti-spike CD8 responses, missing private and CD4 specificities.

Germline V gives CDR1 MNHEY, CDR2 SMNVEV (reference sequence). Trimming stripped 6 bases from V and 0 bases from J, with 12 bases between. This CDR3 comprises 14 residues. This chain links TRBV27 with TRBJ2-7; TRBD2 is a possible D gene (6 bases). The sequencing input was whole blood. This sequence originates from an adult who was a healthcare worker with PCR-confirmed SARS-CoV-2 infection or an uninfected control (not recorded which). The CDR3 DNA reads TGTGCCAGCAGCCCCAGGGAGGTCTCCTACGAGCAGTACTTC. It codes for CASSPREVSYEQYF.